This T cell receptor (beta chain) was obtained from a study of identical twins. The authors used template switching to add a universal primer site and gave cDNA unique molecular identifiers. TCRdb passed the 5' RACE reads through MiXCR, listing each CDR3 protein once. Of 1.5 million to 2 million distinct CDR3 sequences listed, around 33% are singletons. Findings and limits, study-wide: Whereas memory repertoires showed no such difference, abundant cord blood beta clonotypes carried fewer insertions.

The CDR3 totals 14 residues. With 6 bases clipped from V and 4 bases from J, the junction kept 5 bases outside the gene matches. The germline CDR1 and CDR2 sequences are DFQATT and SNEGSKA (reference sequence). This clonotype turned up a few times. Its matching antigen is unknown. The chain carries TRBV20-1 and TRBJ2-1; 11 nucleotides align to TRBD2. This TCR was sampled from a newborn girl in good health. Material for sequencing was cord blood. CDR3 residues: CSAKPSGGYNEQFF. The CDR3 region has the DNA TGCAGTGCCAAACCTAGCGGGGGGTACAATGAGCAGTTCTTC.